What follows describes a single TCR beta chain. This sample is part of a study of blood T cell repertoires in COVID-19. Overall study: There were acute and convalescent COVID-19 samples, and they came from the United States, Italy and Spain.

Across 20 to 25 US areas, participants ranged in age from 18 to 89 years. Authors' methods: Estimated nucleated cell counts came from reference gene primer amplification. Data came from immunoSEQ multiplex PCR; TCRdb stores just in-frame clones and leaves some out. That table is the source of V, J and clone size, and D and trimming were worked out from the DNA. The data contain fewer than 450,000 clones, nearly 90% of them seen just once; the ten biggest clones take up roughly 2%. The sample consisted of PBMCs or T cells enriched from blood (not recorded which). This clonotype was sampled from a middle-aged woman with acute COVID-19.

The CDR3 loop reads CASRQGQYSYEQYF. The CDR3 DNA reads TGTGCCAGCAGGCAGGGACAGTATTCCTACGAGCAGTACTTC. The rearrangement uses TRBV27 and TRBJ2-7; 7 nucleotides agree with TRBD1. Trimming removed 6 bases from V and 1 base from J; junction bases left unmatched: 6. Germline V gene data show CDR1 as MNHEY and CDR2 as SMNVEV (reference sequence). The CDR3 is 14 residues long.